The rows below give T cell receptor beta chains drawn from one sample of a study of CD8 T cells in ankylosing spondylitis. TCRdb reanalysed the 5' RACE reads using MiXCR and keeps one entry per CDR3 protein. The sample has just under 550,000 distinct CDR3 sequences, 9.5% to 15% seen once. Sample: blood, either unsorted or a sorted T cell fraction (not recorded which). The source is a male donor with ankylosing spondylitis. Both conserved end residues are part of each CDR3. Clone size appears in some rows only: once, few, many, or a class for an expanded clone.

j_call clone_size v_call cdr3_aa
TRBJ2-1 few TRBV20-1 CSASRGGGRGNEQFF
TRBJ2-1 - TRBV29-1 CSVIPGLAILTYNEQFF
TRBJ2-3 many TRBV4-2 CASSQGGWTTDTQYF
TRBJ1-1 many TRBV6-5 CATSVGFEAFF
TRBJ2-2 - TRBV30 CAGLKLAGTGELFF
TRBJ2-1 - TRBV9 CASSVGVLTEQFF
TRBJ2-5 many TRBV20-1 CSARGGRPQETQYF
TRBJ2-7 - TRBV10-2 CATRSTSGRYEQYF
TRBJ2-7 - TRBV9 CASSVTIEGEQYF
TRBJ2-1 - TRBV11-3 CASSQRAEQFF
TRBJ1-1 - TRBV29-1 CSVVLEVGQTEAFF
TRBJ2-1 few TRBV20-1 CSARPPPGQGSLVGEQFF
TRBJ2-5 - TRBV4-1 CASSPRQEQETQYF
TRBJ2-2 - TRBV20-1 CSARGTSGRSGELFF
TRBJ2-2 - TRBV5-1 CASSFGGPNGELFF
TRBJ1-6 few TRBV5-6 CASSASSGTALTSPLHF